The clone carrying this TCR beta chain was detected only a few times. The germline V and J ends were trimmed by 1 base and 2 bases, with 19 bases remaining between them. This CDR3 contains 18 residues. Germline V lookup: CDR1 SGHTA, CDR2 FQGNSA. This record comes from a study of cytomegalovirus exposure and HLA in healthy donors. PCR used 60 Vbeta primers and 13 Jbeta primers. TCRdb keeps only in-frame clones here, not all; method: immunoSEQ multiplex PCR. The sample includes 110,000 or so clones, roughly 13% of them seen just once. This chain joins TRBV7-2 and TRBJ2-3; tentative D call: TRBD2 (6 bases). The clonotype originates from a man between 35 and 55 years old in good health and CMV-seropositive. What was sequenced was PBMCs. DNA for the CDR3: TGTGCCAGCAGCTTAGTTGTTTCGGCTAGCGTATTCACAGATACGCAGTATTTT. Protein product: CASSLVVSASVFTDTQYF.